Below, 18 T cell receptor beta chains from the same sample are listed, as sequenced in a study of Ad26.COV2.S vaccination and SARS-CoV-2 variants. Sequenced by immunoSEQ multiplex PCR; TCRdb stores in-frame clones only, minus some. The sample lists about 480,000 clones; roughly 87% were seen once. Treatment reported: some 19 received Ad26.COV2.S at low or high dose, single or two shots; 5 received placebo; per-sample allocation not given. The samples date from day 63 after the first vaccine or placebo injection. Sample: peripheral blood, taken in a trial of Ad26.COV2.S vaccine versus placebo. The receptors were gathered from a person aged 18-65 years who received the Ad26.COV2.S COVID-19 vaccine or a placebo.

J is TRBJ2-7 and V is TRBV14; either TRBD1 or TRBD2 may supply D (6 bases each). The CDR3 is 16 amino acids. Trimming shortened V by 1 base and J by 7 bases, and 20 bases separated the two germline ends. Germline CDR1 SGHDN, CDR2 FVKESK. The CDR3 sequence is CASSQGLLGGSREQYF. The CDR3 DNA reads as TGTGCCAGCAGCCAAGGACTCCTGGGGGGCTCAAGAGAGCAGTACTTC.

This chain links TRBV6-2 or TRBV6-3 with TRBJ1-1; no clear D gene. Per the germline V gene, CDR1 is MNHEY and CDR2 is SVGEGT. The ends were cut back, 2 bases at V and 7 bases at J, with 8 bases in the middle. CDR3 length: 12 amino acids. CDR3 sequence reads: CASSYGGFEAFF. The CDR3 coding sequence is TGTGCCAGCAGTTACGGCGGCTTTGAAGCTTTCTTT.

The rearrangement uses TRBV19 and TRBJ2-2; 11 bases match TRBD1. Looked up from germline, CDR1 is LNHDA and CDR2 is SQIVND (reference sequence). With 6 bases clipped from V and 5 bases from J, the junction kept 5 bases outside the gene matches. The CDR3 loop spans 15 amino acids. The CDR3: CASSGTGGFTGELFF. In DNA form, the CDR3 reads TGTGCCAGTAGCGGGACAGGGGGTTTTACCGGGGAGCTGTTTTTT.

This clone was detected only once. The CDR3 protein is CASSARQGGFANTGELFF. The DNA of the CDR3 is TGCGCCAGCAGCGCCCGACAGGGAGGCTTCGCGAACACCGGGGAGCTGTTTTTT. This chain connects TRBV4-1 to TRBJ2-2, with a tentative D call TRBD1 (7 bases). The CDR3 loop spans 18 amino acids. V was trimmed by 5 bases and J by 0 bases, leaving 19 bases between them. The V gene's germline CDR1 is MGHRA and CDR2 YSYEKL.

The chain recombines TRBV6-2 or TRBV6-3 with TRBJ2-2; D may be TRBD2 (6 bases). With 4 bases removed from V and 5 bases from J, the gap between germline ends came to 11 bases. The CDR3 is made up of 14 amino acids. CDR1 MNHEY and CDR2 SVGEGT come from the germline V gene. This CDR3 reads CASSLGLITGELFF. The CDR3 DNA is TGTGCCAGCAGTTTGGGACTGATAACCGGGGAGCTGTTTTTT.

This clone was seen more than once but under ten times. The chain links TRBV12-3 or TRBV12-4 to TRBJ1-3; D gene ambiguous. The CDR3 runs 13 residues. V gave up 7 bases and J gave up 0 bases, with 7 bases separating them. The CDR3 bases are TGTGCCAGCAAAATGGACTCTGGAAACACCATATATTTT. This gives the protein CASKMDSGNTIYF.

This sequence joins TRBV4-1 and TRBJ2-4; no definite D call. Germline assignment: CDR1 MGHRA and CDR2 YSYEKL. The CDR3 extends over 12 amino acids. Trimming stripped 1 base from V and 8 bases from J, with 6 bases between. DNA for the CDR3: TGCGCCAGCAGCCAAGTTAGGCACATTCAGTACTTC. Translation: CASSQVRHIQYF.

The rearrangement uses TRBV14 and TRBJ1-4, with TRBD1 matching over 9 bases. From germline, CDR1 is SGHDN and CDR2 FVKESK. Trimming removed 8 bases from V and 8 bases from J; junction bases left unmatched: 18. The CDR3 is made up of 17 amino acids. CDR3 sequence: CASRPSGQGLPGEKLFF. CDR3 bases: TGTGCCAGCCGTCCATCCGGACAGGGGCTTCCGGGGGAAAAACTGTTTTTT.

This clone came up a few times. The V gene is TRBV5-4, the J gene TRBJ2-7; D possibly corresponds to TRBD2 (6 bases). V was cut by 0 bases and J by 6 bases, with 13 bases left in between. This CDR3 is 14 amino acids long. The germline gives CDR1 SGHNT, CDR2 YYREEE (reference sequence). The chain's CDR3 is CASSLVGAGTEQYF. DNA for the CDR3: TGTGCCAGCAGCTTGGTGGGTGCGGGAACCGAGCAGTACTTC.

V usage is TRBV30 and J usage is TRBJ1-5; D is perhaps TRBD1 (5 bases). V dropped 0 bases and J dropped 2 bases, with 8 bases sitting between them. Germline V gene lookup returns CDR1 GTSNPN and CDR2 SVGIG (reference sequence). The CDR3 length is 14 residues. The CDR3 DNA follows: TGTGCCTGGAGTGTGGGGGACCGCAATCAGCCCCAGCATTTT. It translates to CAWSVGDRNQPQHF.

About this clone itself: Other DNA sequences in the same sample also yield this CDR3. The chain recombines TRBV28 with TRBJ2-6; 7 positions match TRBD1. Germline V gives CDR1 MDHEN, CDR2 SYDVKM. The V gene end was trimmed by 5 bases and the J gene end by 4 bases; junction bases not matched to a gene: 5. The length of the CDR3 is 15 residues. CDR3: CASSVTGTGANVLTF. CDR3 nucleotides: TGTGCCAGCAGTGTGACAGGGACGGGGGCCAACGTCCTGACTTTC.

V gene TRBV4-1 combines with J gene TRBJ1-6, with 8 bases that match TRBD1. With V trimmed by 4 bases and J by 7 bases, 3 bases remained unmatched. The CDR3 extends over 14 amino acids. Germline lookup yields CDR1 MGHRA and CDR2 YSYEKL. CDR3 region: CASSLGQGNSPLHF. The CDR3 DNA is TGCGCCAGCAGCCTCGGACAGGGAAATTCACCCCTCCACTTT.

This clone was recorded only once. The chain has TRBV6-4 and TRBJ1-3; D remains ambiguous. Looked up from germline, CDR1 is MRHNA and CDR2 is SNTAGT. The V gene lost 4 bases and the J gene lost 0 bases, with 10 bases spanning the gap. The length of the CDR3 is 15 residues. The CDR3 DNA reads TGTGCCAGCAGTGCACAACGGTGCTCTGGAAACACCATATATTTT. Its protein is CASSAQRCSGNTIYF.

The chain recombines TRBV24-1 with TRBJ1-2; no reliable D call. Germline V gives CDR1 KGHDR, CDR2 SFDVKD. Deletions cut 4 bases from V and 4 bases from J, with 6 bases between. CDR3 length equals 12 residues. The CDR3 reads CATSDLLYGYTF. In DNA, the CDR3 is TGTGCCACCAGTGACCTACTCTATGGCTACACCTTC.

In this sample, this clone turned up once. This chain joins TRBV9 and TRBJ2-1; D is unresolved. Per the germline V gene, CDR1 is SGDLS and CDR2 is YYNGEE. CDR3 size: 14 residues. V lost 0 bases and J lost 8, with 12 bases in between. CDR3 residues: CASSVGALFDEQFF. CDR3 in DNA: TGTGCCAGCAGCGTAGGAGCTCTTTTCGATGAGCAGTTCTTC.

This chain joins TRBV7-2 and TRBJ2-7; no firm D call. Between the trimmed V and J ends, which lost 1 base and 7 bases, there was a span of 14 bases. The CDR3 has 14 residues. Germline assignment: CDR1 SGHTA and CDR2 FQGNSA. CDR3 sequence: CASSLGVTWGEQYF. CDR3 bases: TGTGCCAGCAGCTTAGGGGTCACATGGGGAGAGCAGTACTTC.

The V and J genes are TRBV7-9 and TRBJ1-6; D is ambiguous. Germline CDR1 SEHNR, CDR2 FQNEAQ (reference sequence). The V and J ends lost 5 bases and 5 bases respectively, with 4 bases between them. The CDR3 consists of 12 residues. This CDR3 reads CASSQDNSPLHF. The CDR3 DNA reads TGTGCCAGCAGCCAAGATAATTCACCCCTCCACTTT.

The chain carries TRBV27 and TRBJ2-3, with TRBD2 identical over 14 bases. This CDR3 has 19 amino acids. The germline CDR1 and CDR2 sequences are MNHEY and SMNVEV (reference sequence). With V trimmed by 5 bases and J by 2 bases, 12 bases remained unmatched. The CDR3 sequence: CASSIFATSGRGDTDTQYF. CDR3 in DNA: TGTGCCAGCAGTATCTTCGCGACTAGCGGGAGGGGAGACACAGATACGCAGTATTTT.